This passage covers 22 T cell receptor beta chains from one sample sequenced in a study of cytomegalovirus exposure and HLA in healthy donors. The PCR contained 60 Vbeta and 13 Jbeta primers. The table came from immunoSEQ multiplex PCR; TCRdb's copy has only in-frame clones and leaves some out. The table has about 92,000 clones, approximately 85% seen once; the top ten hold approximately 5.6%. The specimen sequenced was PBMCs. Receptor source: a young woman in good health and CMV-seropositive.

With regard to this clone: A read error may account for a junction end that differs from germline. The chain links TRBV30 to TRBJ2-5, with D possibly matching TRBD2 (7 bases). The germline CDR1 and CDR2 sequences are GTSNPN and SVGIG (reference sequence). The CDR3 sequence is 13 residues long. The CDR3 spells CVWSEGGGETQYF. The CDR3 DNA reads TGTGTCTGGAGTGAGGGAGGGGGGGAGACCCAGTACTTC.

About this clone: One end of the junction is discordant with germline, which a read error may explain. The genes are TRBV7-7 and TRBJ2-1; D gene uncertain. Germline CDR1 reads SSHAT; CDR2 reads FNYEAQ (reference sequence). The CDR3 consists of 13 residues. The CDR3 nucleotides read TGTGCTAGCAGCCTTAGCAGCTACAATGAGCAGTTCTTC. Protein sequence: CASSLSSYNEQFF.

This chain uses TRBV6-5 with TRBJ2-2, with TRBD2 matching over 10 bases. Looked up from germline, CDR1 is MNHEY and CDR2 is SVGAGI. Trimming took 10 bases from V and 1 from J; bases not matched to a gene: 6. This CDR3 region has 15 residues. CDR3 sequence reads: CATKRLAGNTGELFF. The CDR3 DNA sequence: TGTGCCACCAAAAGACTAGCGGGGAACACCGGGGAGCTGTTTTTT.

The chain is built from TRBV29-1 and TRBJ2-1; D possibly corresponds to TRBD1 (5 bases). Trimming removed 6 bases from V and 7 bases from J, with 7 bases in between. The CDR3 extends over 10 amino acids. CDR1 is SQVTM, CDR2 ANQGSEA, per germline. The CDR3 bases are TGCAGCGTAGGGGTTAATGAGCAGTTCTTC. It encodes CSVGVNEQFF.

The chain has TRBV6-5 and TRBJ2-7, with 7 positions matching TRBD1. The CDR3 runs to 15 residues. The V segment lost 8 bases and the J segment 2 bases; nucleotides outside the gene matches: 12. CDR1 is MNHEY, CDR2 SVGAGI, per germline. CDR3 sequence: CASPPETGFPYEQYF. The CDR3 DNA reads TGTGCCAGCCCGCCCGAGACAGGGTTTCCCTACGAGCAGTACTTC.

In its sample, this clone was seen once. V usage is TRBV7-9 and J usage is TRBJ1-1, with 8 positions matching TRBD1. V lost 5 bases to trimming and J lost 0 bases; unmatched junction nucleotides: 14. CDR3 size: 18 residues. Looked up from germline, CDR1 is SEHNR and CDR2 is FQNEAQ (reference sequence). As DNA, the CDR3 is TGTGCCAGCAGCGCCGGACAGGGAGGAACGGGGATGAACACTGAAGCTTTCTTT. It yields the protein CASSAGQGGTGMNTEAFF.

The chain links TRBV2 to TRBJ2-3, with 9 nucleotides matching TRBD2. Germline V gives CDR1 SNHLY, CDR2 FYNNEI. The CDR3 has 15 amino acids. Unmatched junction bases numbered 13, after V lost 10 bases and J lost 5 bases. In nucleotides, the CDR3 is TGTGCCACCCCAACCCGGCGGGGGGGCGGAGATACGCAGTATTTT. It translates to CATPTRRGGGDTQYF.

The chain employs TRBV6-6 and TRBJ1-3; no reliable D call. This CDR3 spans 12 amino acids. Germline V gene data show CDR1 as MNHNY and CDR2 as SVGAGI (reference sequence). Between the trimmed V and J ends, which lost 10 bases and 3 bases, there was a span of 10 bases. CDR3 in amino acids: CANSPNGNTIYF. The CDR3 nucleotides are TGTGCCAACTCCCCGAATGGAAACACCATATATTTT.

The genes are TRBV7-3 and TRBJ2-1, with a weak D call TRBD1 (6 bases). Trimming removed 4 bases at V and 1 base at J, with 14 bases between. Germline lookup yields CDR1 SGHTA and CDR2 FQGTGA. The CDR3 extends over 16 amino acids. The CDR3 DNA follows: TGTGCCAGCAGCTCCCATGGGGGCGGGTCCTACAATGAGCAGTTCTTC. Translating gives CASSSHGGGSYNEQFF.

CDR3 bases: TGCGCCAGCAGTCCTACGTTCGTTTGGGACTTACAGTACGAGCAGTACTTC. Translation gives CASSPTFVWDLQYEQYF. The chain joins TRBV23-1 to TRBJ2-7, with a weak D call TRBD2 (6 bases). TRBV23-1 is reported as an ORF; its role is uncertain. This CDR3 contains 17 residues. V lost 4 bases and J 4 bases, leaving 23 bases between the germline ends.

The rearrangement links TRBV5-8 to TRBJ1-2, with D unresolved. The V gene's germline CDR1 is SGHTS and CDR2 YDEGEE. The germline V and J ends were trimmed by 1 base and 7 bases, with 11 bases remaining between them. This CDR3 is built from 13 residues. The DNA for the CDR3 is TGTGCCAGCAGCTTGCGAGGAAACGGTGGCTACACCTTC. Protein sequence: CASSLRGNGGYTF.

The chain carries TRBV5-1 and TRBJ2-7, with a weak D call TRBD1 (6 bases). This CDR3 has 15 residues. In germline, CDR1 is SGHRS, CDR2 YFSETQ. V was cut by 2 bases and J by 1 base, with 13 bases left in between. For the CDR3, the DNA is TGCGCCAGCAGCTTTACGGCAGGGGCATCCTACGAGCAGTACTTC. This encodes CASSFTAGASYEQYF.

The V gene is TRBV15, the J gene TRBJ2-5; 8 nucleotides agree with TRBD2. The CDR3 covers 15 residues. V lost 0 bases and J lost 9; bases outside the gene matches: 9. Germline CDR1 reads LNHNV; CDR2 reads YYDKDF (reference sequence). Here the CDR3 DNA reads TGTGCCACCAGCAGAGAGACTAGCGCCGCGATTGCCCAGTACTTC. It translates to CATSRETSAAIAQYF.

This chain joins TRBV2 and TRBJ1-1, with D perhaps matching TRBD1 (5 bases). Germline CDR1 reads SNHLY; CDR2 reads FYNNEI. The V and J ends lost 6 bases and 1 base respectively, with 9 bases between them. CDR3 length equals 13 residues. CDR3 in amino acids: CASRLQANTEAFF. The CDR3 DNA reads as TGTGCCAGCAGACTACAGGCGAACACTGAAGCTTTCTTT.

This chain uses TRBV10-3 with TRBJ2-3; 9 bases agree with TRBD2. Germline trimming cut 6 bases from V and 4 bases from J; bases unmatched to any gene: 8. Germline lookup yields CDR1 ENHRY and CDR2 SYGVKD. CDR3 length: 15 amino acids. CDR3 sequence (DNA): TGTGCCATCAGCGGGGGTAGCGGGAGCGCAGATACGCAGTATTTT. Protein sequence: CAISGGSGSADTQYF.

The chain joins TRBV6-1 to TRBJ2-2; D gene ambiguous. This CDR3 has 14 residues. Germline CDR1 MNHNS, CDR2 SASEGT. The V and J ends lost 1 base and 6 bases respectively, with 9 bases between them. CDR3 region: CASSEGVGAGELFF. In DNA, the CDR3 is TGTGCCAGCAGTGAAGGTGTGGGCGCCGGGGAGCTGTTTTTT.

The chain uses TRBV5-1 and TRBJ1-4, with TRBD1 matching over 7 bases. Unmatched junction bases numbered 3, after V lost 0 bases and J lost 7 bases. Germline values: CDR1 SGHRS, CDR2 YFSETQ. The CDR3 is 14 residues long. This CDR3 is CASSLGQGVEKLFF. DNA for the CDR3: TGCGCCAGCAGCTTGGGACAGGGAGTTGAAAAACTGTTTTTT.

The chain carries TRBV19 and TRBJ2-1, with 11 positions matching TRBD1. The germline gives CDR1 LNHDA, CDR2 SQIVND (reference sequence). The CDR3 sequence is 14 residues long. J was trimmed by 4 bases and V by 10 bases; bases with no gene match: 6. Written as DNA, the CDR3 is TGTGCCACCGTTGGACAGGGGGCTTACAATGAGCAGTTCTTC. Its protein is CATVGQGAYNEQFF.

The chain joins TRBV28 to TRBJ1-5; the D gene is possibly TRBD1 (5 bases). Germline CDR1 MDHEN, CDR2 SYDVKM. The CDR3 extends over 13 amino acids. V lost 3 bases and J lost 5, with 8 bases in between. This CDR3 reads CASSFLGHQPQHF. The CDR3 nucleotides read TGTGCCAGCAGTTTCTTGGGGCATCAGCCCCAGCATTTT.

The CDR3 DNA sequence: TGTGCCAGCAGTCCAGGGCCCGTAGCGGGAGTAACAGATACGCAGTATTTT. Amino acids: CASSPGPVAGVTDTQYF. J is TRBJ2-3 and V is TRBV28; 9 nucleotides match TRBD2. CDR1 MDHEN and CDR2 SYDVKM come from the germline V gene. The CDR3 length is 17 residues. Losses at the gene ends were 5 bases for V and 3 bases for J; bases not matched to a gene: 12.

This chain links TRBV28 with TRBJ1-6; no definite D call. From germline, CDR1 is MDHEN and CDR2 SYDVKM. The V end lost 6 bases, the J end lost 5 bases, and 14 bases lay between the germline ends. The CDR3 contains 15 residues. This chain's CDR3 is CASRRPWGDNSPLHF. CDR3 coding DNA: TGTGCCAGCAGGAGACCGTGGGGAGATAATTCACCCCTCCACTTT.

V is TRBV15 and J is TRBJ2-7, with D possibly TRBD2 on 7 matching bases. CDR1 LNHNV and CDR2 YYDKDF come from the germline V gene (reference sequence). Trimming took 5 bases from V and 3 from J, leaving 17 bases between them. This CDR3 is 15 amino acids long. CDR3 coding DNA: TGTGCCACCAGCCCGAGGGGGGGGTCCCTCTACGAGCAGTACTTC. It codes for CATSPRGGSLYEQYF. The entire variable domain, with the rest obtained from reference TRBV15 and TRBJ2-7, is as follows: DAMVIQNPRYQVTQFGKPVTLSCSQTLNHNVMYWYQQKSSQAPKLLFHYYDKDFNNEADTPDNFQSRRPNTSFCFLDIRSPGLGDTAMYLCATSPRGGSLYEQYFGPGTRLTVT.